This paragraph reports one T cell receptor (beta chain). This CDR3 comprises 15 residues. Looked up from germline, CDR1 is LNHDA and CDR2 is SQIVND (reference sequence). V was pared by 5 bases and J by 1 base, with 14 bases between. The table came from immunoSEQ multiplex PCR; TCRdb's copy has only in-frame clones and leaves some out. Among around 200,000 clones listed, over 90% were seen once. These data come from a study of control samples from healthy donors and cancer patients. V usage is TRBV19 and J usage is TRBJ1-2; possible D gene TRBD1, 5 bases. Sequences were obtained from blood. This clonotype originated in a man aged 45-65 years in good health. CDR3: CASSARTGRNYGYTF. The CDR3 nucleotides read TGTGCCAGTAGTGCGCGAACAGGACGTAACTATGGCTACACCTTC.